A single sample gave rise to the 9 T cell receptor beta chains below, sequenced in a study of T-cell reconstitution after alpha-beta-depleted transplantation in children. Unique molecular identifiers were used in preparing the TCRbeta library. TCRdb analysed the PCR reads with MiXCR anew, one entry per CDR3 protein. Among fewer than 350,000 distinct CDR3 sequences, around 10% were seen once, and the ten largest hold 20% to 30%. The sample in question was peripheral blood, obtained 180 days after TCRalphabeta/CD19-depleted stem cell transplant. The receptor source for this set is a male patient between 2 and 15 years old who had a stem cell transplant for chronic granulomatous disease, so the T cells may come from the graft donor.

Ten or more counts support this clonotype. One end of the junction fails to match germline, which may point to a read error. This chain joins TRBV11-2 and TRBJ1-2; D remains ambiguous. Germline V CDR1 and CDR2: SGHAT, FQNNGV. This CDR3 is 13 amino acids long. The CDR3 loop is CASSLDLGYDYTF. DNA of the CDR3: TGTGCCAGCAGCTTAGATCTGGGGTATGACTACACCTTC.

This clonotype was recorded many times. The chain links TRBV29-1 to TRBJ2-5; TRBD1 aligns across 8 bases. Trimming at V came to 5 bases and at J to 5 bases, leaving 13 bases not matched to a gene. From germline, CDR1 is SQVTM and CDR2 ANQGSEA. The length of the CDR3 is 15 residues. The DNA for the CDR3 is TGCAGCGTTCGAGGGGGACAGGTTTCTGACGAGACCCAGTACTTC. Translating gives CSVRGGQVSDETQYF.

This clonotype came up many times. The chain employs TRBV29-1 and TRBJ2-7; D uncertain. V gave up 3 bases and J gave up 1 base, with 13 bases separating them. CDR1 is SQVTM and CDR2 is ANQGSEA in the germline V gene. The CDR3 has 14 residues. The DNA for the CDR3 is TGCAGCGTTGATGGGTCTCCAAATTCCTACGAGCAGTACTTC. Translation: CSVDGSPNSYEQYF.

This clonotype was detected many times. The chain uses TRBV9 and TRBJ1-1; a possible D gene is TRBD1 (6 bases). Germline CDR1 SGDLS, CDR2 YYNGEE. The V and J ends lost 2 bases and 4 bases respectively, with 30 bases between them. This CDR3 contains 20 residues. CDR3 coding DNA: TGTGCCAGCAGCGTCCTCCCGTATATAGGTCACAGGGCCGAGTCCACTGAAGCTTTCTTT. It yields the protein CASSVLPYIGHRAESTEAFF.

This clonotype has a count of ten or more. The chain recombines TRBV6-5 with TRBJ2-5; unclear D gene. The V gene's germline CDR1 is MNHEY and CDR2 SVGAGI. Trimming removed 6 bases at V and 4 bases at J, with 3 bases between. The CDR3 is 10 amino acids. DNA for the CDR3: TGTGCCAGCAGAGGAGAGACCCAGTACTTC. It yields the protein CASRGETQYF.

A note on this clonotype: A much larger clone differs from this one at a single base, so this may be a read error. CDR3 DNA sequence: TGTGCCAGCAGCGCCAGGGAAATGAGAAACTATGGCTACACCTTC. Translated: CASSAREMRNYGYTF. This sequence joins TRBV9 and TRBJ1-2; tentative D call: TRBD1 (5 bases). Germline loops: CDR1 SGDLS, CDR2 YYNGEE. The CDR3 covers 15 residues. Trimming removed 3 bases at V and 2 bases at J, with 14 bases between.

This clonotype was seen many times. The rearrangement links TRBV28 to TRBJ2-5; the match to TRBD1 covers 9 bases. Germline lookup yields CDR1 MDHEN and CDR2 SYDVKM. The CDR3 length is 16 residues. V gave up 4 bases and J gave up 0 bases; unmatched junction bases: 6. This CDR3 reads CASSSPRDRDQETQYF. As DNA, the CDR3 is TGTGCCAGCAGTTCACCCCGGGACAGGGACCAAGAGACCCAGTACTTC.

This clonotype was seen many times. The V call is TRBV28, the J call TRBJ1-2; perhaps TRBD1 as D (5 bases). Looked up from germline, CDR1 is MDHEN and CDR2 is SYDVKM. This CDR3 spans 15 amino acids. V lost 3 bases and J 4 bases, leaving 15 bases between the germline ends. CDR3 sequence (DNA): TGTGCCAGCAGTTTTCGGTGGGGCAGGGCCTATGGCTACACCTTC. The encoded protein is CASSFRWGRAYGYTF.

This clonotype was counted many times. The CDR3 sequence is CASSQEDFPDTQYF. CDR3 nucleotides: TGCGCCAGCAGCCAGGAGGACTTCCCAGATACGCAGTATTTT. J is TRBJ2-3 and V is TRBV4-3; D is possibly TRBD2 (5 bases). The CDR3 is 14 residues long. V was pared by 3 bases and J by 4 bases, with 11 bases between. Germline V gives CDR1 LGHNA, CDR2 YSLEER.